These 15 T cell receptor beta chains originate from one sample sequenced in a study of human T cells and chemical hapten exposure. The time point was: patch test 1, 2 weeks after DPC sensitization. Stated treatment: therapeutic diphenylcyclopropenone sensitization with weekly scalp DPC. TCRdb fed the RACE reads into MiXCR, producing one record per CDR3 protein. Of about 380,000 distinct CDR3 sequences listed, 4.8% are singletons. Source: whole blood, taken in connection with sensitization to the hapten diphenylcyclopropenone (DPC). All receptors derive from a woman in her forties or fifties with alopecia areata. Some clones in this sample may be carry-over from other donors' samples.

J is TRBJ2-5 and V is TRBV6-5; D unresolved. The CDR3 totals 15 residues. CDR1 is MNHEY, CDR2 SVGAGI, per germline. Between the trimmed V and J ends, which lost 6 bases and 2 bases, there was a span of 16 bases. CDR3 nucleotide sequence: TGTGCCAGCAGCTCCCTTTCCGGTCTGCAAGAGACCCAGTACTTC. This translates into CASSSLSGLQETQYF.

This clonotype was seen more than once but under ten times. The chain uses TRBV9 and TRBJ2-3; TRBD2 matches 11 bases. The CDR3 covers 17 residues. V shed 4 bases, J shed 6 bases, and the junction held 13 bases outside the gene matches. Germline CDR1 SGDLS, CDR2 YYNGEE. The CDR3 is CASSPQTSGVPGDTQYF. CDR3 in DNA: TGTGCCAGCAGCCCCCAGACTAGCGGGGTCCCAGGGGATACGCAGTATTTT.

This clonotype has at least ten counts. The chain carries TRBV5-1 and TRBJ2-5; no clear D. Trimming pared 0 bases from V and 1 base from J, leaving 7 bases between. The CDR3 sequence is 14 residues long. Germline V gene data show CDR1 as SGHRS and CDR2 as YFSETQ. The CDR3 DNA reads TGCGCCAGCAGCTTGGAGGCTATCCAAGAGACCCAGTACTTC. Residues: CASSLEAIQETQYF.

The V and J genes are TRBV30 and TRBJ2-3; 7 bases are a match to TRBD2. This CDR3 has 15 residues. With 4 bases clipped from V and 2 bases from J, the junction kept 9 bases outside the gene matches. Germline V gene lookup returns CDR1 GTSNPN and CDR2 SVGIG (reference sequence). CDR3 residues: CAWKGLAAFTDTQYF. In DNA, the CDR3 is TGTGCCTGGAAGGGGCTAGCGGCATTCACAGATACGCAGTATTTT.

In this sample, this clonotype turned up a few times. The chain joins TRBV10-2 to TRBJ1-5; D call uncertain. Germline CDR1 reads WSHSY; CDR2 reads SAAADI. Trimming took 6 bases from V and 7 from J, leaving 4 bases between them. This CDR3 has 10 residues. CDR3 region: CASSPQPQHF. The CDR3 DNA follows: TGCGCCAGCAGCCCGCAGCCCCAGCATTTT.

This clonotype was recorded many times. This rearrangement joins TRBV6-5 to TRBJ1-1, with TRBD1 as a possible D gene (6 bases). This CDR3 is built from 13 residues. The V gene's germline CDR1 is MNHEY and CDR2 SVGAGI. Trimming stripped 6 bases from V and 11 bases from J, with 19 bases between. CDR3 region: CASSRPGTLTAFF. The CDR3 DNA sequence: TGTGCCAGCAGCCGTCCCGGGACATTAACGGCTTTCTTT.

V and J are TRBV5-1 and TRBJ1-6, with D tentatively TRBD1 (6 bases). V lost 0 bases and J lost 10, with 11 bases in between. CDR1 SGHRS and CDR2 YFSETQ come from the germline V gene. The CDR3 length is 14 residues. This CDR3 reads CASSLGQEESPLHF. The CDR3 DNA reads TGCGCCAGCAGCTTGGGACAGGAGGAGTCACCCCTCCACTTT.

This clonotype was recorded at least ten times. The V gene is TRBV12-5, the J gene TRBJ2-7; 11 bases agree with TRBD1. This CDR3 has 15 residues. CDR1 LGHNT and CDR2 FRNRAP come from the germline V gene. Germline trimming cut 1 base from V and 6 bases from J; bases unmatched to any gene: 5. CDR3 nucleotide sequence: TGTGCTAGTGGTTTGGATCCCGGGACAGGGGGCGAGCAGTACTTC. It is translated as CASGLDPGTGGEQYF.

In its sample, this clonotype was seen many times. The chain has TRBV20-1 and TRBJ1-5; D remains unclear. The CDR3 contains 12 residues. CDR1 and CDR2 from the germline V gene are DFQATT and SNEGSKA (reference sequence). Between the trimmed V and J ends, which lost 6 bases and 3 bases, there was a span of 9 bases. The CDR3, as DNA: TGCAGTGCCTCGGTGATCAATCAGCCCCAGCATTTT. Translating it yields CSASVINQPQHF.

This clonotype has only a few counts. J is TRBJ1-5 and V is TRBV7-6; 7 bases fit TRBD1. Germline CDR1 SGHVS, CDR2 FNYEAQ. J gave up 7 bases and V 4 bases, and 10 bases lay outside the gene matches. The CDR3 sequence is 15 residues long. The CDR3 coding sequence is TGTGCCAGCAGCTCTCGACAGGGCCGGAGGCAGCCCCAGCATTTT. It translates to CASSSRQGRRQPQHF.

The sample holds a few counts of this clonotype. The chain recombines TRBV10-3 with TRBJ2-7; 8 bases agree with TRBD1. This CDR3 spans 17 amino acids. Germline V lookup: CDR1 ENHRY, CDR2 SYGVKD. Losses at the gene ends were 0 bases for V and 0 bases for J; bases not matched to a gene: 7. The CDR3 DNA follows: TGTGCCATCAGTGAGTCGACAGGGGAGTCCTTCTCCTACGAGCAGTACTTC. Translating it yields CAISESTGESFSYEQYF.

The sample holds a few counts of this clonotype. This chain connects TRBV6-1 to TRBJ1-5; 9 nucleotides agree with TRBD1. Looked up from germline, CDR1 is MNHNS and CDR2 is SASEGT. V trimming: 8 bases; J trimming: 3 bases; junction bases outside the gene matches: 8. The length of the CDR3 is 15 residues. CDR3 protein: CASVLGQGSNQPQHF. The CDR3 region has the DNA TGTGCCAGCGTTTTGGGACAGGGATCCAATCAGCCCCAGCATTTT.

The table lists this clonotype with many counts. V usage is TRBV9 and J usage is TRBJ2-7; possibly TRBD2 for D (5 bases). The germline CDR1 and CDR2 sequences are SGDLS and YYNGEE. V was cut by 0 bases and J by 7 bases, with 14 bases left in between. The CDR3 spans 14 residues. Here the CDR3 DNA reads TGTGCCAGCAGCGTAGGGGAAGCGGTGGGGGAGCAGTACTTC. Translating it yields CASSVGEAVGEQYF.

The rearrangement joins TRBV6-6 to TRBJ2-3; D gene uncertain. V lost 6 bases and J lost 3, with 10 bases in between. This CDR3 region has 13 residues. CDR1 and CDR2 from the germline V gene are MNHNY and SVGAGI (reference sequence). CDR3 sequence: CASSSDRTDTQYF. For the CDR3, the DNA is TGTGCCAGCAGCTCCGACCGGACAGATACGCAGTATTTT.

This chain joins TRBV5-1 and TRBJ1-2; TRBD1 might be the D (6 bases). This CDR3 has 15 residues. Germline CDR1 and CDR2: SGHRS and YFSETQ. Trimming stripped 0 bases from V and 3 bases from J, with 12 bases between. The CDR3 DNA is TGCGCCAGCAGCTTGGGGATATACAGGGACTATGGCTACACCTTC. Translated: CASSLGIYRDYGYTF.